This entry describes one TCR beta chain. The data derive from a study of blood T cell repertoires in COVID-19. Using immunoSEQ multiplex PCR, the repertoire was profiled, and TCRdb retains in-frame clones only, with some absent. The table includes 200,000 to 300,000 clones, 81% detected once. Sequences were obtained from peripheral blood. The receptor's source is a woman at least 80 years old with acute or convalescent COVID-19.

DNA of the CDR3: TGTGCCAGCAGTGATTCTGGCAGGGCCGACAATGAGCAGTTCTTC. Residues: CASSDSGRADNEQFF. V is TRBV25-1 and J is TRBJ2-1, with D perhaps TRBD1 (5 bases). Looked up from germline, CDR1 is MGHDK and CDR2 is SYGVNS. V dropped 3 bases and J dropped 5 bases, with 14 bases sitting between them. This CDR3 is built from 15 residues.